This TCR beta chain was recorded in a study of identical twins. In germline, CDR1 is DFQATT, CDR2 SNEGSKA (reference sequence). CDR3 length: 18 amino acids. V gave up 0 bases and J gave up 0 bases; unmatched junction bases: 6. From the 5' RACE reads, TCRdb called clonotypes with MiXCR, one entry per CDR3 protein. The table includes about 690,000 distinct CDR3 sequences, over 5% detected once. This sequence was found in a man aged 18-30 years in good health. V is TRBV20-1 and J is TRBJ2-1; TRBD2 matches 12 bases. Sample: naive T cells sorted from blood. The CDR3 DNA is TGCAGTGCTAGAGATTGGCTAGCGGGAGGGTTCTCCTACAATGAGCAGTTCTTC. Translation: CSARDWLAGGFSYNEQFF.